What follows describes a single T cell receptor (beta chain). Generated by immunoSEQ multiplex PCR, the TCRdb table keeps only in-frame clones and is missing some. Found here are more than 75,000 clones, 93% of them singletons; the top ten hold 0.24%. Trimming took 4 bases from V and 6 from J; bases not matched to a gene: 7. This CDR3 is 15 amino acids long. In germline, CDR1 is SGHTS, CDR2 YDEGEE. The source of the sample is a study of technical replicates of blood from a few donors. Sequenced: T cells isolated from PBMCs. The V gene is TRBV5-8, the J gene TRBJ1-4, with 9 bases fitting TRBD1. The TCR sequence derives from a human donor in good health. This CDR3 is CASSTGTGRDEKLFF. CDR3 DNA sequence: TGTGCCAGCAGCACGGGGACAGGGAGGGATGAAAAACTGTTTTTT. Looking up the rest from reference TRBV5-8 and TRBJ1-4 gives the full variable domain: EAGVTQSPTHLIKTRGQQATLRCSPISGHTSVYWYQQALGLGLQFLLWYDEGEERNRGNFPPRFSGRQFPNYSSELNVNALELEDSALYLCASSTGTGRDEKLFFGSGTQLSVL.